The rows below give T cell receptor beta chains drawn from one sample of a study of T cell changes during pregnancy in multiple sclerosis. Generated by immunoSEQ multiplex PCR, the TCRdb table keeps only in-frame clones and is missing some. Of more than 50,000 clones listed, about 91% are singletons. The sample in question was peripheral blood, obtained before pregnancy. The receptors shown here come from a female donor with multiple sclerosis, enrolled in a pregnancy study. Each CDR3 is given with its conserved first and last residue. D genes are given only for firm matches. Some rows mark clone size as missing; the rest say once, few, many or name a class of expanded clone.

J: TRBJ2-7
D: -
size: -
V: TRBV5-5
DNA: TGTGCCAGCAGCGGGGAGACCTCGAATGGTTTCGAGCAGTACTTC
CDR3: CASSGETSNGFEQYF

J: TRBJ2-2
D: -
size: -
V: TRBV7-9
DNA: TGTGCCAGCAGCTTCGGAGGTTTCGGGGAGCTGTTTTTT
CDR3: CASSFGGFGELFF

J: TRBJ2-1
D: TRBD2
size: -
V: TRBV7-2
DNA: TGTGCCAGCAGTCATTTGACTAGCGGGGGGGAGCAGTTCTTC
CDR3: CASSHLTSGGEQFF

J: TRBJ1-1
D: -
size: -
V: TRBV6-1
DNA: TGTGCCAGCGGGGGGGCAGAGCGTGCCACTGAAGCTTTCTTT
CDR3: CASGGAERATEAFF

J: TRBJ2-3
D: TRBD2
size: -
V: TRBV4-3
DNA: TGCGCCAGCAGCCAAGAAGCTAGCGGGGGCACAGATACGCAGTATTTT
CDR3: CASSQEASGGTDTQYF

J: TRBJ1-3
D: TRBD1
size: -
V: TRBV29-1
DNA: TGCAGCGTTGGCACAGGGGTACCTGGAAACACCATATATTTT
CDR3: CSVGTGVPGNTIYF

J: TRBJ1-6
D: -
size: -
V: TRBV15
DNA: TGTGCCACCAGCAGAGCGAAACAGTATAATTCACCCCTCCACTTT
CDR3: CATSRAKQYNSPLHF

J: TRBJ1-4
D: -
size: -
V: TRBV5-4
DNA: TGTGCCAGCAGCCCCGACAGAGAGCGAATCGGAAAACTGTTTTTT
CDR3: CASSPDRERIGKLFF

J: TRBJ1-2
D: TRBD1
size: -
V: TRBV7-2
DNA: TGTGCCAGCCTCCTGGGACAGGGGCTCTTGCATGGCTACACCTTC
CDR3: CASLLGQGLLHGYTF

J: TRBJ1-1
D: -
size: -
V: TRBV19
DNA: TGTGCCAGTAGTAGCCAGGGTTTTGGAACTGAAGCTTTCTTT
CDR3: CASSSQGFGTEAFF

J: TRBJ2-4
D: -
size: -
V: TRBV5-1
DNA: TGCGCCAGCAGCCCTCCGGGACTAGCCAAAAACATTCAGTACTTC
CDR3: CASSPPGLAKNIQYF

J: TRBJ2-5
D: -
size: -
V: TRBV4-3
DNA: TGCGCCAGCAGCCAAGGTAGCCTAGCTGAGACCCAGTACTTC
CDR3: CASSQGSLAETQYF

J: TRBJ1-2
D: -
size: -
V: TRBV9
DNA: TGTGCCAGCAGCGTAGACGGTAACTATGGCTACACCTTC
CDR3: CASSVDGNYGYTF

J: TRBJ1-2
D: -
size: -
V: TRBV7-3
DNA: TGTGCCAGCAGCTTGACAGGAGCGAGCGTTTCTGGCTACACCTTC
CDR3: CASSLTGASVSGYTF

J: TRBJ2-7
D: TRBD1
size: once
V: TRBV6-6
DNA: TGTGCCAGCCACATACAGGGGGTAGCCTACGAGCAGTACTTC
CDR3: CASHIQGVAYEQYF

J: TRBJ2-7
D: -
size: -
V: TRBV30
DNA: TGTGCCTGGAGTGTCTTCTACGAGCAGTACTTC
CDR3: CAWSVFYEQYF

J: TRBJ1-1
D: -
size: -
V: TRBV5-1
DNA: TGCGCCAGCAGCTTCGGGGGGGGCACTGAAGCTTTCTTT
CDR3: CASSFGGGTEAFF

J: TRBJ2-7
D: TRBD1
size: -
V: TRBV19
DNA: TGTGCCAGTAGTATCAGGACAGGGCCCTACGAGCAGTACTTC
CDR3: CASSIRTGPYEQYF

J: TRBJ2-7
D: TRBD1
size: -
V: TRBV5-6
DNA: TGTGCCAGCAGCTTCCTCGGGACAGGGTACCACGAGCAGTACTTC
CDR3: CASSFLGTGYHEQYF

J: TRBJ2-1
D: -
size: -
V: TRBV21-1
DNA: TGTGCCAGCAGCACCCCTCCGGGACTAGTAAACAATGAGCAGTTCTTC
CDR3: CASSTPPGLVNNEQFF

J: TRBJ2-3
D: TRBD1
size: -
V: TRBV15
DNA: TGTGCCACCAGCAGTCGCGACAGGGGCGCAGATACGCAGTATTTT
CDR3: CATSSRDRGADTQYF

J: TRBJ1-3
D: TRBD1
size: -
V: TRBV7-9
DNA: TGTGCCAGCAGGCCTAATACATCCGACAGGGTCCCCTCTGGAAACACCATATATTTT
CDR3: CASRPNTSDRVPSGNTIYF

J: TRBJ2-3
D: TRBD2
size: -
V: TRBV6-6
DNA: TGTGCCAGCAGTCAACGGGGGGCGCAGTATTTT
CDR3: CASSQRGAQYF

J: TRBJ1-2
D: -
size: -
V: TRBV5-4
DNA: TGTGCCAGCAGCTTGGAGAAGGGGCGGTATGGCTACACCTTC
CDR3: CASSLEKGRYGYTF

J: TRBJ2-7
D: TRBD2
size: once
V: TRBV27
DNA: TGTGCCAGCAGTACACCGCTGAGCGGGGACCCCACCTACGAGCAGTACTTC
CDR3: CASSTPLSGDPTYEQYF

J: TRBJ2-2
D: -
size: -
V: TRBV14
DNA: TGTGCCAGCAGCCGGGCAGGGAACACCGGGGAGCTGTTTTTT
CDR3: CASSRAGNTGELFF

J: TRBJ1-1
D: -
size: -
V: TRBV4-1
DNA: TGCGCCAGCAGCCAAGGGCGGGGAGCCCGGAAGATGGGTGGTGGAACTGAAGCTTTCTTT
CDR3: CASSQGRGARKMGGGTEAFF

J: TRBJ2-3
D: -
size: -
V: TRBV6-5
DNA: TGTGCCAGCAGTCCTGCGGGCTTAAGCAGAGATACGCAGTATTTT
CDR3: CASSPAGLSRDTQYF